These 22 T cell receptor beta chains came from one sample sequenced in a study of cytomegalovirus exposure and HLA in healthy donors. 60 Vbeta and 13 Jbeta primers were used in PCR. Assay used: immunoSEQ multiplex PCR; TCRdb lists only in-frame clones, some missing. The table lists about 160,000 clones, just under 80% of them singletons. Sequenced material: PBMCs. Receptors were obtained from a woman in her 50s in good health and CMV-seropositive.

This chain uses TRBV21-1 with TRBJ2-7; the table's D call of TRBD2 was not tested on the DNA. TRBV21-1 is a documented pseudogene. The CDR3 contains 16 residues. CDR3 sequence reads: CASPSRPGLADYEQYF. The CDR3 coding sequence is TGTGCCAGCCCATCGAGGCCGGGACTAGCGGACTACGAGCAGTACTTC.

The chain is built from TRBV27 and TRBJ1-6; the D gene is possibly TRBD1 (5 bases). Germline V gene data show CDR1 as MNHEY and CDR2 as SMNVEV (reference sequence). The CDR3 covers 15 residues. The V and J ends lost 5 bases and 3 bases respectively, with 11 bases between them. This CDR3 is CASSPEGVYNSPLHF. For the CDR3, the DNA is TGTGCCAGCAGTCCCGAAGGGGTCTATAATTCACCCCTCCACTTT.

The rearrangement uses TRBV2 and TRBJ1-4; 7 bases agree with TRBD1. CDR1 is SNHLY and CDR2 is FYNNEI in the germline V gene. The V segment lost 4 bases and the J segment 7 bases; nucleotides outside the gene matches: 9. The CDR3 consists of 15 residues. The CDR3 region has the DNA TGTGCCAGCAGTGTCAACCGGGACAGAGGTGAAAAACTGTTTTTT. As protein: CASSVNRDRGEKLFF.

The chain links TRBV2 to TRBJ1-3, with a possible D match to TRBD1 (5 bases). Trimming shortened V by 6 bases and J by 3 bases, and 12 bases separated the two germline ends. Germline CDR1 reads SNHLY; CDR2 reads FYNNEI. CDR3 length equals 14 residues. CDR3 nucleotides: TGTGCCAGCAGGGCAGGGAATCGTGGAAACACCATATATTTT. It is translated as CASRAGNRGNTIYF.

The chain couples TRBV28 to TRBJ1-2; no reliable D call. The CDR3 extends over 14 amino acids. Looked up from germline, CDR1 is MDHEN and CDR2 is SYDVKM. Trimming shortened V by 1 base and J by 0 bases, and 6 bases separated the two germline ends. Here the CDR3 DNA reads TGTGCCAGCAGTTTATCGGAGTCTAACTATGGCTACACCTTC. Translated, it gives CASSLSESNYGYTF.

The gene calls are TRBV30 and TRBJ2-7; TRBD1 matches 8 bases. The length of the CDR3 is 15 residues. Germline-derived CDR1 and CDR2 are GTSNPN and SVGIG (reference sequence). Trimming took 3 bases from V and 0 from J; bases not matched to a gene: 7. CDR3 residues: CAWRKDRVSSYEQYF. CDR3 sequence (DNA): TGTGCCTGGAGGAAGGACAGGGTTAGCTCCTACGAGCAGTACTTC.

The rearrangement joins TRBV5-1 to TRBJ1-1; D call uncertain. With 4 bases removed from V and 6 bases from J, the gap between germline ends came to 19 bases. There are 15 residues in the CDR3. Germline loops: CDR1 SGHRS, CDR2 YFSETQ. CDR3 sequence reads: CASSAMPRRAAEAFF. The CDR3 nucleotides are TGCGCCAGCAGCGCGATGCCTCGGCGGGCTGCTGAAGCTTTCTTT. Full variable domain (rest looked up from reference TRBV5-1 and TRBJ1-1): KAGVTQTPRYLIKTRGQQVTLSCSPISGHRSVSWYQQTPGQGLQFLFEYFSETQRNKGNFPGRFSGRQFSNSRSEMNVSTLELGDSALYLCASSAMPRRAAEAFFGQGTRLTVV.

The gene calls are TRBV9 and TRBJ1-6; tentative D call: TRBD1 (6 bases). The CDR3 runs 19 residues. CDR1 SGDLS and CDR2 YYNGEE come from the germline V gene. Deletions cut 4 bases from V and 6 bases from J, with 26 bases between. CDR3 protein: CASSPSGGATYSTNSPLHF. CDR3 nucleotides: TGTGCCAGCAGCCCGAGCGGGGGGGCAACCTACTCAACTAATTCACCCCTCCACTTT.

This chain connects TRBV5-4 to TRBJ1-2, with D unclear. CDR1 is SGHNT, CDR2 YYREEE, per germline (reference sequence). Trimming removed 3 bases from V and 4 bases from J, with 10 bases in between. This CDR3 is built from 13 residues. CDR3 residues: CASSYERIYGYTF. In DNA, the CDR3 is TGTGCCAGCAGCTACGAGAGAATCTATGGCTACACCTTC.

This clone was seen just once. This chain links TRBV5-1 with TRBJ2-1, with 8 bases identical to TRBD1. From germline, CDR1 is SGHRS and CDR2 YFSETQ. The CDR3 sequence is 15 residues long. V shed 5 bases, J shed 3 bases, and the junction held 7 bases outside the gene matches. DNA of the CDR3: TGCGCCAGCAGATATGACAGGGGAGGCTACAATGAGCAGTTCTTC. This encodes CASRYDRGGYNEQFF.

The gene calls are TRBV18 and TRBJ1-1; D is unclear. Germline values: CDR1 KGHSH, CDR2 LQKENI. The V end was cut by 6 bases, the J end by 11 bases, with 19 bases between. The CDR3 spans 13 residues. The CDR3 nucleotides are TGTGCCAGCTCCCCATACCCGCCAGCCGGGGCTTTCTTT. It is translated as CASSPYPPAGAFF.

The V gene is TRBV11-2, the J gene TRBJ2-4; perhaps TRBD1 as D (5 bases). The germline V gene has CDR1 SGHAT and CDR2 FQNNGV. The CDR3 runs 14 residues. The germline V and J ends were trimmed by 5 bases and 0 bases, with 8 bases remaining between them. The chain's CDR3 is CASSPDRAKNIQYF. CDR3 DNA sequence: TGTGCCAGCAGCCCTGACAGAGCCAAAAACATTCAGTACTTC.

The chain links TRBV28 to TRBJ1-5; possible D gene TRBD1, 6 bases. This CDR3 is 16 amino acids long. Trimming took off 3 bases at V and 10 bases at J, with 22 bases between the two ends. Per the germline V gene, CDR1 is MDHEN and CDR2 is SYDVKM. DNA for the CDR3: TGTGCCAGCAGTTTCCCCATTCCAGGGGCGGGCGGACCCCAGCATTTT. Its translation is CASSFPIPGAGGPQHF.

The gene calls are TRBV7-9 and TRBJ1-1; D is unclear. Germline V gene data show CDR1 as SEHNR and CDR2 as FQNEAQ (reference sequence). V dropped 2 bases and J dropped 1 base, with 5 bases sitting between them. This CDR3 region has 13 residues. This CDR3 reads CASSLNTNTEAFF. The CDR3 DNA sequence: TGTGCCAGCAGCTTAAACACGAACACTGAAGCTTTCTTT.

This chain joins TRBV28 and TRBJ2-7; D is unresolved. Germline V gene data show CDR1 as MDHEN and CDR2 as SYDVKM. V lost 6 bases to trimming and J lost 2 bases, with 14 bases between them. This CDR3 spans 14 amino acids. CDR3 residues: CASRLETETYEQYF. CDR3 DNA: TGTGCCAGCAGACTGGAGACGGAGACCTACGAGCAGTACTTC.

This clone was seen a handful of times. This chain joins TRBV18 and TRBJ1-1; 9 bases are shared with TRBD1. This CDR3 contains 15 residues. J gave up 1 base and V 5 bases, and 5 bases lay outside the gene matches. CDR1 and CDR2 from the germline V gene are KGHSH and LQKENI. The CDR3 DNA follows: TGTGCCAGCTCAACTAGGACAGGGGCGAACACTGAAGCTTTCTTT. This gives the protein CASSTRTGANTEAFF.

The rearrangement joins TRBV7-9 to TRBJ2-1, with D tentatively TRBD2 (6 bases). V lost 1 base and J 7 bases, leaving 14 bases between the germline ends. The CDR3 runs 15 residues. Germline V gene data show CDR1 as SEHNR and CDR2 as FQNEAQ (reference sequence). The chain's CDR3 is CASSLGGTFSNEQFF. CDR3 bases: TGTGCCAGCAGCTTAGGAGGGACTTTCAGTAATGAGCAGTTCTTC.

This clone was counted only a few times. The chain links TRBV7-3 to TRBJ2-1; the D gene is possibly TRBD2 (6 bases). V was pared by 5 bases and J by 3 bases, with 17 bases between. The germline V gene encodes CDR1 SGHTA and CDR2 FQGTGA. The CDR3 loop spans 16 amino acids. The CDR3 protein is CASSPLPGRYYNEQFF. CDR3 sequence (DNA): TGTGCCAGCAGCCCACTCCCAGGGAGGTACTACAATGAGCAGTTCTTC.

This clone was recorded once. The CDR3 reads CASSYSTLPTNTEAFF. DNA for the CDR3: TGTGCCAGCAGTTACTCGACACTCCCTACGAACACTGAAGCTTTCTTT. This sequence joins TRBV6-6 and TRBJ1-1, with D unclear. There are 16 residues in the CDR3. Trimming removed 0 bases at V and 1 base at J, with 12 bases between. Germline V CDR1 and CDR2: MNHNY, SVGAGI (reference sequence).

Only a few counts were recorded for this clone. V usage is TRBV5-4 and J usage is TRBJ1-1; TRBD1 matches at 8 bases. Germline V gene sequence: CDR1 SGHNT, CDR2 YYREEE (reference sequence). Germline trimming cut 9 bases from V and 4 bases from J; bases unmatched to any gene: 5. The CDR3 is made up of 12 amino acids. The CDR3 protein is CATHRGITEAFF. The CDR3 region has the DNA TGTGCCACCCACAGGGGGATCACTGAAGCTTTCTTT.

The chain couples TRBV7-8 to TRBJ2-3; tentatively, D is TRBD2 (6 bases). CDR3 size: 11 residues. V dropped 5 bases and J dropped 6 bases, with 6 bases sitting between them. Germline assignment: CDR1 SGHVS and CDR2 FQNEAQ. CDR3 coding DNA: TGTGCCAGCAGCGGGAGGGATACGCAGTATTTT. Its protein product is CASSGRDTQYF. Based on the CDR3 plus reference TRBV7-8 and TRBJ2-3, the full variable domain is GAGVSQSPRYKVAKRGQDVALRCDPISGHVSLFWYQQALGQGPEFLTYFQNEAQLDKSGLPSDRFFAERPEGSVSTLKIQRTQQEDSAVYLCASSGRDTQYFGPGTRLTVL.

The chain employs TRBV6-5 and TRBJ2-3, with D possibly TRBD2 on 5 matching bases. The ends were cut back, 2 bases at V and 4 bases at J, with 7 bases in the middle. There are 13 residues in the CDR3. In germline, CDR1 is MNHEY, CDR2 SVGAGI. The CDR3 is CASSYGLADTQYF. CDR3 sequence (DNA): TGTGCCAGCAGTTACGGACTTGCAGATACGCAGTATTTT.